This T cell receptor beta chain is drawn from a study of blood T cell repertoires in COVID-19. This CDR3 comprises 11 residues. The trim removed 5 bases at V and 10 bases at J, leaving 2 bases unmatched. Some clones are missing from TCRdb's copy, which holds only in-frame ones; the method was immunoSEQ multiplex PCR. The sample contains around 200,000 clones, 85% to 90% of which appear only once. The rearrangement links TRBV12-3 or TRBV12-4 to TRBJ2-1; 7 positions match TRBD2. Sequencing used peripheral blood. This sequence was found in a man between 60 and 75 years old who had recovered from COVID-19. The CDR3 here is CASSGGLEQFF. The CDR3 DNA sequence: TGTGCCAGCAGTGGGGGACTAGAGCAGTTCTTC.